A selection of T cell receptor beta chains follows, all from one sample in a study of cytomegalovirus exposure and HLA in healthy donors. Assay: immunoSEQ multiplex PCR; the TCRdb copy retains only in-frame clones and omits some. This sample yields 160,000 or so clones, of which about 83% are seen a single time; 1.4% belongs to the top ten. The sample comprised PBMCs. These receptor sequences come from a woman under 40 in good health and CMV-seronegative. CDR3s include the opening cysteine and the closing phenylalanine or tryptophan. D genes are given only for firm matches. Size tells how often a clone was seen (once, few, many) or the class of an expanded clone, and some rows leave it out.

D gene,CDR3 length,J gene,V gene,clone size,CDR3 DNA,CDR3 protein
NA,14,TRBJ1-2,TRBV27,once,TGTGCCAGCAGTTTTAATGGGGAGGACTATGGCTACACCTTC,CASSFNGEDYGYTF
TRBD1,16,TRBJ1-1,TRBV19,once,TGTGCCAGTAGTATACTCAGTCTTACAGGGGACACTGAAGCTTTCTTT,CASSILSLTGDTEAFF
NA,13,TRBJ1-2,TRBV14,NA,TGTGCCAGCAGCCCGGGGATATTCTATGGCTACACCTTC,CASSPGIFYGYTF
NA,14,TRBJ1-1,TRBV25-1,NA,TGTGCCAGCAGTGAATTTGGGCAGGGAGGAGAGGCTTTCTTT,CASSEFGQGGEAFF
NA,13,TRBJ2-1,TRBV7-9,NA,TGTGCCAGCAGCTCTCCTCTGTACAATGAGCAGTTCTTC,CASSSPLYNEQFF
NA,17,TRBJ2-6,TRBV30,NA,TGTGCCTGGAGTCCGCACGTGATGGCATCCGGGGCCAACGTCCTGACTTTC,CAWSPHVMASGANVLTF
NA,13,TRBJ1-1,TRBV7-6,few,TGTGCCAGCAGCATCAGGGAAAACACTGAAGCTTTCTTT,CASSIRENTEAFF
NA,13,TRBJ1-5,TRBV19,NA,TGTGCCACACGGCGGAGTTTAAACCAGCCCCAGCATTTT,CATRRSLNQPQHF
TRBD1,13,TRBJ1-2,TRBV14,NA,TGTGCCAGCACGGGACAGGGGGGTGATGGCTACACCTTC,CASTGQGGDGYTF
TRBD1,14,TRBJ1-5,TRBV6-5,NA,TGTGCCAGCAGTGCGGGGACAGACCATCAGCCCCAGCATTTT,CASSAGTDHQPQHF
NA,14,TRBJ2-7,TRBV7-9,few,TGTGCCAGCAGCTTAGATCAAAACACCTACGAGCAGTACTTC,CASSLDQNTYEQYF
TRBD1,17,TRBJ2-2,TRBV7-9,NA,TGTGCCAGCAGCTTCTCGGGCAGGGGGCTTCACACCGGGGAGCTGTTTTTT,CASSFSGRGLHTGELFF
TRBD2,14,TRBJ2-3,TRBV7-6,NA,TGTGCCAGCAGCCCCGCGACTAGCGGAGATACGCAGTATTTT,CASSPATSGDTQYF
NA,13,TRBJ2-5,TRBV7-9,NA,TGTGCCAGCAGCTTACAGGGGTGGGAGACCCAGTACTTC,CASSLQGWETQYF
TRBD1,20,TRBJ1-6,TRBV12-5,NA,TGTGCTAGTGGTTTGGCCCCGGGACAGAGGTTTAGCTCCTATAATTCACCCCTCCACTTT,CASGLAPGQRFSSYNSPLHF
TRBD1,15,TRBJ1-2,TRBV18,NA,TGTGCCAGCTCACTCCGGGACAGGGAAAACTATGGCTACACCTTC,CASSLRDRENYGYTF
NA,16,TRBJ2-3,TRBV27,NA,TGTGCCAGCAGTTTATGGGGCAGTCCCAACACAGATACGCAGTATTTT,CASSLWGSPNTDTQYF
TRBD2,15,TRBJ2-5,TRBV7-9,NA,TGTGCCAGCAGCGGTAGCGGGGGAGAGAAAGAGACCCAGTACTTC,CASSGSGGEKETQYF
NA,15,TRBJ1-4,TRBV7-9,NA,TGTGCCAGCAGCTCCGGACAACGAGAAAATGAAAAACTGTTTTTT,CASSSGQRENEKLFF
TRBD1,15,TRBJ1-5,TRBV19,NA,TGTGCCAGTAGTCCCTCCCTGGACAGGGGCCAGCCCCAGCATTTT,CASSPSLDRGQPQHF